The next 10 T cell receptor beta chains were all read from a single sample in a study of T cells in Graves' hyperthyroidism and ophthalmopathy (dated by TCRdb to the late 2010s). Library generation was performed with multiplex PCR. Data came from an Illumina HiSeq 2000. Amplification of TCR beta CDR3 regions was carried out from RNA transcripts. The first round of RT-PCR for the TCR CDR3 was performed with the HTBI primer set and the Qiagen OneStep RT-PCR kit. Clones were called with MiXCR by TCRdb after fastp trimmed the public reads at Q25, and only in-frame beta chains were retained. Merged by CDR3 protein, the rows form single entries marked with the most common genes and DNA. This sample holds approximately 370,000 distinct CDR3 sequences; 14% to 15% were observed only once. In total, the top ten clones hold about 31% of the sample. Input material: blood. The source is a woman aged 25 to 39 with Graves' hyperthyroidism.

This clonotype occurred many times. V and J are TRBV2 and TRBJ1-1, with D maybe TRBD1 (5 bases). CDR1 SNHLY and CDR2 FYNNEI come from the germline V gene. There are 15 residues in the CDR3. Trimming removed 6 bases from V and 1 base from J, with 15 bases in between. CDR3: CASRDRGLTNTEAFF. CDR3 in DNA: TGTGCCAGCAGGGATAGGGGACTGACGAACACTGAAGCTTTCTTT. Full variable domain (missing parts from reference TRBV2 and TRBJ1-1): EPEVTQTPSHQVTQMGQEVILRCVPISNHLYFYWYRQILGQKVEFLVSFYNNEISEKSEIFDDQFSVERPDGSNFTLKIRSTKLEDSAMYFCASRDRGLTNTEAFFGQGTRLTVV.

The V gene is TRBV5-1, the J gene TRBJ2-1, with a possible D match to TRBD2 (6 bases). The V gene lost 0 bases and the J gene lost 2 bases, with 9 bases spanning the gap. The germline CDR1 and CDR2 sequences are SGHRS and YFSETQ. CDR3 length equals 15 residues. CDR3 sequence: CASSLVGSTYNEQFF. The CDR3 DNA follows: TGCGCCAGCAGCTTGGTCGGGAGTACCTACAATGAGCAGTTCTTC.

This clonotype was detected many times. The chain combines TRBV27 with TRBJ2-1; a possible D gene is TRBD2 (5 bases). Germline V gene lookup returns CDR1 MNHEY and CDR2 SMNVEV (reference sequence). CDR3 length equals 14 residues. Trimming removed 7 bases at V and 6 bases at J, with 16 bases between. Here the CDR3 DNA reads TGTGCCAGCACCAAACTGGGGAGCCTCAATGAGCAGTTCTTC. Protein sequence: CASTKLGSLNEQFF.

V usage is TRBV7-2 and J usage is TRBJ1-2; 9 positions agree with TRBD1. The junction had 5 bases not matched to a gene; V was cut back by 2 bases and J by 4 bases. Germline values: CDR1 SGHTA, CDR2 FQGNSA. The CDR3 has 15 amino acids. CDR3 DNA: TGTGCCAGCAGCTTAATGGGGACAGGGAGCTATGGCTACACCTTC. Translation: CASSLMGTGSYGYTF. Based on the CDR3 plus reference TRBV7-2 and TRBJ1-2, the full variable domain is GAGVSQSPSNKVTEKGKDVELRCDPISGHTALYWYRQSLGQGLEFLIYFQGNSAPDKSGLPSDRFSAERTGGSVSTLTIQRTQQEDSAVYLCASSLMGTGSYGYTFGSGTRLTVV.

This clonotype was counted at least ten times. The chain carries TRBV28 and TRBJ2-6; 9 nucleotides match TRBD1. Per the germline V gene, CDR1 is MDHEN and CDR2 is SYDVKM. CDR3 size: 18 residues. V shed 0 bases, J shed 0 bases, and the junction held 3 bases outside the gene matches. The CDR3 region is CASSLWLQGASGANVLTF. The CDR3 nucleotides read TGTGCCAGCAGTTTATGGTTACAGGGGGCCTCTGGGGCCAACGTCCTGACTTTC.

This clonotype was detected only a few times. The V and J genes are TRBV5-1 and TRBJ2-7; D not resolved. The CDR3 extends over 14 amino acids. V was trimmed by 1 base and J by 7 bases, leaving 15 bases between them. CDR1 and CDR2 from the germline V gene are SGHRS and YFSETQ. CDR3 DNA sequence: TGCGCCAGCAGCTTGTCCCCAGGTCACCCGGAGCAGTACTTC. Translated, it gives CASSLSPGHPEQYF. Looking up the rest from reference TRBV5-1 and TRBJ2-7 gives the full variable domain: KAGVTQTPRYLIKTRGQQVTLSCSPISGHRSVSWYQQTPGQGLQFLFEYFSETQRNKGNFPGRFSGRQFSNSRSEMNVSTLELGDSALYLCASSLSPGHPEQYFGPGTRLTVT.

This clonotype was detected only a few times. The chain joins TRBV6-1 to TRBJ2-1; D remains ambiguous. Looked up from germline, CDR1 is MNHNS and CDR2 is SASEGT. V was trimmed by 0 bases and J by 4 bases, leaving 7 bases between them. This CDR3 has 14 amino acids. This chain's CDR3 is CASSEAHKYNEQFF. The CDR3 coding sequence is TGTGCCAGCAGTGAAGCGCACAAATACAATGAGCAGTTCTTC.

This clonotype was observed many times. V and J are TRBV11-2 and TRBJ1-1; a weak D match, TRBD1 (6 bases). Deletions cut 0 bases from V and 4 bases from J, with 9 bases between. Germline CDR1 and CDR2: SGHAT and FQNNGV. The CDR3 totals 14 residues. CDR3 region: CASSLEGGVTEAFF. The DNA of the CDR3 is TGTGCCAGCAGCTTAGAAGGGGGTGTCACTGAAGCTTTCTTT.

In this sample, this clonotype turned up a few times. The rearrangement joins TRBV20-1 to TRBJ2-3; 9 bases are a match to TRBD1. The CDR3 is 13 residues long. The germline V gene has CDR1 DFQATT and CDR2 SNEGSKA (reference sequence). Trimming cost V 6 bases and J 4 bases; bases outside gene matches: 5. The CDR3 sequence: CSARGQGPDTQYF. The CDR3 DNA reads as TGCAGTGCCAGGGGACAGGGTCCAGATACGCAGTATTTT.

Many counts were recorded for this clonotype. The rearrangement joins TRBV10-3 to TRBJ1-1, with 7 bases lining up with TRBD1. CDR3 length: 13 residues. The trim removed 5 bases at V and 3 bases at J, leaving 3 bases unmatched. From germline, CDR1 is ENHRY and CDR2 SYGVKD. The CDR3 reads CAISTQGDTEAFF. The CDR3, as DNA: TGTGCCATCAGTACTCAGGGGGACACTGAAGCTTTCTTT.